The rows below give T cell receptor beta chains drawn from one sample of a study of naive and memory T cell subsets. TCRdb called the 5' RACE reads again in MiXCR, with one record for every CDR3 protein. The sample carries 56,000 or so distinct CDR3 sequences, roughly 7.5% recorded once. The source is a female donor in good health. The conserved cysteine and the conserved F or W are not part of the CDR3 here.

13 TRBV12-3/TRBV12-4 ASSLTLRQVYEQY
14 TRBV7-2 ASSSFEGTGNQPQH
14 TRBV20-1 SAARPGTGKGTEAF
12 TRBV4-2 ASSPVGVGSEAF
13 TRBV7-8 ASSLAGGITGELF
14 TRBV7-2 ASSPGTSGGQGEQF
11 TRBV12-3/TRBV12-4 ASSYQGWQPQH
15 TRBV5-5 ASSLMSQYGPNQPQH
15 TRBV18 ASSPQRRAAGLDEQF
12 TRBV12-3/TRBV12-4 ASSIKMGRVGAF
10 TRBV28 ATLPGESGYT
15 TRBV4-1 ASSQGQGSSGANVLT
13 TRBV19 ASTPDRTPQETQY
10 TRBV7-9 ASSLTGEEAF
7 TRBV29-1 SVGETQY
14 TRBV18 ASSPNPGQLNYEQY
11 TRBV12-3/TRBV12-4 ASRVAGGTEAF
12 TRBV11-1 ASSFSMNTGELF
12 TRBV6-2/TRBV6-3 ASSKALMSQPQH
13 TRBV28 ASSLGQGPQETQY
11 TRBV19 ASGDGSLYGYT
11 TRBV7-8 ASSKAGVEKLF
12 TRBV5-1 ASSLSAGSETQY
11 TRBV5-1 ASGQGSTDTQY
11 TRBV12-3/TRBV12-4 ASSWNTQETQY
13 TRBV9 ASSVGRTSVVEQF
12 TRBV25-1 ASRRTSPPDTQY
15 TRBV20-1 SARLSGLAGDTDTQY
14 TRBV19 ASSPSPGSGANVLT
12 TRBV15 ATSEGLENQPQH
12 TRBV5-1 ASSLQGAQETQY
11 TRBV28 ASSVGTVYGYT
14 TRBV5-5 ASSLGTVITMAGYT
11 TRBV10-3 AISDGTGYEQY
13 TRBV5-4 ASSFWGRLQNIQY
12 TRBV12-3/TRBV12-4 ASSLTLHNYGYT
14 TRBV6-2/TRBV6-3 ASTPPGRLAQETQY
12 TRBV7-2 ASSTGLAGGLEY
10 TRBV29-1 SVEGDEETQY
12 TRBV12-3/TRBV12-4 ASSSGGWVYEQY
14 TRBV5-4 ASSLGPGQGSDTQY
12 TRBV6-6 ASSYTSGADTQY
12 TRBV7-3 ASSPTGGEETQY
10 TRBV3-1 ASSQDGGGYT
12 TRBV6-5 ASSSTWTGRGYT
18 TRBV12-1 ASSPPKKGPPLSGNSPLH
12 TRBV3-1 ASSRQGTNEKLF
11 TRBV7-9 ASRKVSESEAF
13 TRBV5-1 ASSARGVVQETQY
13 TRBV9 ASSVELARTDTQY
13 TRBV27 ASSHGTASYNEQF
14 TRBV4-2 ASSQDLGTSNNEQF
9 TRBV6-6 ASSYYEKLF
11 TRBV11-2 ASTLQGGESAF
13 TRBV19 ASSLLAGGQDTQY
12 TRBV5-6 ASSQGLGWGEQF
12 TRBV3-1 ASSQGGGETEAF
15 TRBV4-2 ASSQEGTGNGFTEAF